The subject of this entry is one T cell receptor (beta chain). V was pared by 0 bases and J by 6 bases, with 10 bases between. The CDR3 extends over 15 amino acids. From germline, CDR1 is SGHDT and CDR2 YYEEEE. The entry originates in a study of blood T cell repertoires in COVID-19. Overall study: There were acute and convalescent COVID-19 samples, and they came from the United States, Italy and Spain. PBMCs, B-cell-depleted T cells, or T cells provided the cDNA or gDNA that made up the material.

Authors' methods: Using reference gene primer amplification, nucleated cell counts were estimated. The repertoire was sequenced with immunoSEQ multiplex PCR; TCRdb's copy has only in-frame clones and lacks some. V and J calls and clone size come straight from that table; D and trimming were deduced from the DNA. The sample shows approximately 52,000 clones, 75% to 90% of them seen only once. The specimen sequenced was peripheral blood. The TCR originated in a man aged 55 to 69 with active COVID-19. The V and J genes are TRBV5-6 and TRBJ1-6, with D unresolved. The CDR3 protein is CASSLGRGGNSPLHF. The CDR3 nucleotides are TGTGCCAGCAGCTTGGGTCGGGGAGGTAATTCACCCCTCCACTTT.